This TCR beta chain was observed in a study of T cells after yellow fever vaccination. Study-level background: It was SMART-Seq v4 Ultra Low Input that prepared the fractions with low cell numbers.

V shed 3 bases and J shed 1 base, with 5 bases lying between them. CDR1 and CDR2 from the germline V gene are LNHNV and YYDKDF (reference sequence). The CDR3 totals 13 residues. TCRdb called the 5' RACE reads again in MiXCR, with one record for every CDR3 protein. This table has 550,000 to 750,000 distinct CDR3 sequences, approximately 13% appearing once. This chain joins TRBV15 and TRBJ2-3, with D perhaps TRBD1 or TRBD2 (5 bases each). This sample comprised PBMCs, obtained on the day of the yellow fever booster vaccination. The TCR originated in a man aged 25 to 40 who received the YFV17D yellow fever vaccine. CDR3 sequence reads: CATSRGGTDTQYF. CDR3 nucleotides: TGTGCCACCAGCAGGGGGGGCACAGATACGCAGTATTTT.